The rows below give T cell receptor beta chains drawn from one sample of a study of blood T cells in healthy people across ages. From the 5' RACE reads, TCRdb called clonotypes with MiXCR, one entry per CDR3 protein. The sample has hundreds of thousands of distinct CDR3 sequences; 53% are singletons. Sequenced input: blood. Receptors originate from a man aged 80 or over in good health. Both conserved end residues are part of each CDR3. The D gene is left open where the match is weak.

>TRBJ1-4|-|TRBV29-1
CSVRATGTTNEKLFF
>TRBJ2-2|TRBD1|TRBV28
CASSQHSTGTGELFF
>TRBJ2-1|-|TRBV20-1
CSASPKYNEQFF
>TRBJ2-1|TRBD1|TRBV12-3/TRBV12-4
CASSLRGTGATYNEQFF
>TRBJ2-3|-|TRBV5-1
CASRGTVADTQYF
>TRBJ2-1|-|TRBV2
CASSPREARAYNEQFF
>TRBJ1-1|-|TRBV9
CASSVESSTEAFF
>TRBJ2-1|TRBD2|TRBV12-3/TRBV12-4
CASSPGGRAIEQFF
>TRBJ2-5|-|TRBV5-6
CASSFGAALQETQYF
>TRBJ2-7|-|TRBV9
CASSTSSCEQYF
>-|-|TRBV25-1
CASSHISPGTHEQYF
>TRBJ2-5|-|TRBV20-1
CSAPPASRGGREQYF
>TRBJ1-4|-|TRBV29-1
CSVTAPLNEKLFF
>TRBJ2-1|-|TRBV2
CASSLRTYNEQFF
>TRBJ2-7|-|TRBV12-3/TRBV12-4
CASAADDKSSYEQYF
>TRBJ2-7|-|TRBV7-9
CASSPRWPYEQYF
>TRBJ1-4|TRBD1|TRBV7-2
CASSRGQGFEKLFF
>TRBJ1-5|-|TRBV12-3/TRBV12-4
CASSLVGLGGQPQHF
>TRBJ1-2|-|TRBV7-3
CASSLGPGRANYGYTF
>TRBJ2-5|-|TRBV20-1
CSARAVQGPRETQYF
>TRBJ2-1|-|TRBV24-1
CATSDLGGSQEQFF
>TRBJ1-4|TRBD1|TRBV7-2
CASSTDRAPNEKLFF
>-|-|TRBV3-1
CASSQVRNEQYF
>TRBJ2-1|-|TRBV6-2/TRBV6-3
CASTPSLVRPYNEQFF
>TRBJ2-1|TRBD1|TRBV6-2/TRBV6-3
CASSPLTGKNNEQFF
>-|TRBD2|TRBV6-5
CASSYRPSGVGDEQYF
>TRBJ2-1|-|TRBV5-1
CASSLEWAHDEQFF
>TRBJ2-7|-|TRBV28
CASSSPPTINYEQYF
>TRBJ2-3|-|TRBV4-2
CASSQVPRAADTQYF
>TRBJ2-7|-|TRBV7-3
CASSLSPRYEQYF
>TRBJ2-3|TRBD2|TRBV6-5
CASSRSGSRDTQYF
>TRBJ2-3|-|TRBV7-8
CASSPPYPGDTQYF
>TRBJ2-5|TRBD2|TRBV10-3
CAISPTSAETQYF
>TRBJ2-7|TRBD1|TRBV27
CASSYRTGGLYEQYF
>TRBJ2-3|-|TRBV20-1
CSARDLSGDREHRYAYF
>TRBJ2-7|-|TRBV27
CAPPTGYDEQYF
>TRBJ2-7|-|TRBV7-9
CASSLALGNTEEQYF
>TRBJ2-7|-|TRBV7-2
CASSPLGRLAGDQYF